This T cell receptor (beta chain) came from a study of blood T cell repertoires in COVID-19. In the source study's methods: Estimation of nucleated cell counts was performed using reference gene primer amplification. Some clones are missing from TCRdb's copy, which holds only in-frame ones; the method was immunoSEQ multiplex PCR. That table furnishes V, J and clone size, whereas the DNA furnished D and trimming. Of a few hundred thousand clones in the sample, around 88% are singletons; the top ten hold 4.1%. This CDR3 region has 17 residues. Germline V CDR1 and CDR2: LNHDA, SQIVND (reference sequence). With V trimmed by 1 base and J by 7 bases, 12 bases remained unmatched.

The origin of this receptor is a young woman who had recovered from COVID-19. The sample consisted of PBMCs or T cells enriched from blood (not recorded which). The chain joins TRBV19 to TRBJ2-2; 7 bases are shared with TRBD2. CDR3 bases: TGTGCCAGTAGTATAGGAGGGACCGGGAGGCTCGGCGGGGAGCTGTTTTTT. Translation gives CASSIGGTGRLGGELFF.